A single T cell receptor (beta chain) is shown here with its context. This entry belongs to a study of cytomegalovirus exposure and HLA in healthy donors. Study as a whole: A prior analysis found roughly 100 million unique TCR beta sequences from approximately 200 million T cells. Genotyping of nearly 400 donors showed that 70% to 90% belonged to the Caucasian-associated ancestry cluster.

Germline assignment: CDR1 LNHDA and CDR2 SQIVND (reference sequence). This CDR3 spans 14 amino acids. Trimming pared 7 bases from V and 3 bases from J, leaving 15 bases between. This PCR relied on a set of 60 Vbeta primers and 13 Jbeta primers. Assay used: immunoSEQ multiplex PCR; TCRdb lists only in-frame clones, some missing. The table records about 43,000 clones, over 55% of them present only once. The material sequenced was PBMCs. The sequence derives from a human donor in good health. This sequence joins TRBV19 and TRBJ1-2; weak D call: TRBD1 (5 bases). The CDR3 sequence: CASKMWVGDYGYTF. The CDR3 nucleotides are TGTGCCAGTAAGATGTGGGTAGGGGACTATGGCTACACCTTC.